Listed here are 10 T cell receptor beta chains from one sample, sequenced in a study of blood T cell repertoires in COVID-19. Clones were sequenced by immunoSEQ multiplex PCR, and TCRdb holds only the in-frame ones, with some missing. The sample includes some 200,000 clones, roughly nine tenths of them seen just once. The sample taken for sequencing was peripheral blood. These receptors all come from a woman aged 45 to 65 with acute or convalescent COVID-19.

V gene TRBV11-3 combines with J gene TRBJ2-3; 7 nucleotides align to TRBD2. CDR3 length: 15 residues. The ends lost 0 bases at V and 2 bases at J; junction bases unmatched: 2. Germline V gene lookup returns CDR1 SGHNT and CDR2 YENEEA. This chain's CDR3 is CASSLEGGSTDTQYF. CDR3 nucleotides: TGTGCCAGCAGCTTAGAGGGGGGGTCCACAGATACGCAGTATTTT.

Only a few counts were recorded for this clone. The chain employs TRBV4-3 and TRBJ2-1, with 12 bases aligning to TRBD2. CDR1 is LGHNA, CDR2 YSLEER, per germline. Losses at the gene ends were 4 bases for V and 4 bases for J; bases not matched to a gene: 2. The CDR3 is 15 residues long. The CDR3 is CASSRTSGGYNEQFF. The CDR3 DNA is TGCGCCAGCAGCCGCACTAGCGGGGGGTACAATGAGCAGTTCTTC.

The chain uses TRBV6-1 and TRBJ2-2, with D unclear. V gave up 3 bases and J gave up 8 bases, with 10 bases separating them. The CDR3 loop spans 13 amino acids. Germline V gene data show CDR1 as MNHNS and CDR2 as SASEGT. The DNA of the CDR3 is TGTGCCAGCAGTGATCCCCCATTTGGGGAGCTGTTTTTT. It encodes CASSDPPFGELFF.

The V and J genes are TRBV18 and TRBJ2-7; no firm D call. The ends were cut back, 2 bases at V and 6 bases at J, with 14 bases in the middle. Germline V CDR1 and CDR2: KGHSH, LQKENI. The CDR3 has 14 amino acids. CDR3 sequence (DNA): TGTGCCAGCTCACCAGGTGGGCTGGCTGGCGAGCAGTACTTC. It encodes CASSPGGLAGEQYF.

The chain has TRBV5-4 and TRBJ2-2, with 7 bases identical to TRBD2. J lost 7 bases, V lost 4 bases, and 16 bases had no gene match. Germline V gene sequence: CDR1 SGHNT, CDR2 YYREEE (reference sequence). The CDR3 length is 17 residues. As DNA, the CDR3 is TGTGCCAGCAGCCCTACCGGGACTAACCTCCGAGGCGGGGAGCTGTTTTTT. Its protein is CASSPTGTNLRGGELFF.

The chain uses TRBV6-5 and TRBJ2-3; 10 positions agree with TRBD1. This CDR3 has 14 residues. V gave up 7 bases and J gave up 4 bases; unmatched junction bases: 5. Germline V lookup: CDR1 MNHEY, CDR2 SVGAGI. In nucleotides, the CDR3 is TGTGCCAGCATTCGGGACAGGGGCGCAGATACGCAGTATTTT. This sequence encodes CASIRDRGADTQYF.

The genes are TRBV7-2 and TRBJ2-5; 9 bases match TRBD2. Germline V gene sequence: CDR1 SGHTA, CDR2 FQGNSA. The CDR3 is made up of 15 amino acids. V gave up 6 bases and J gave up 0 bases; unmatched junction bases: 5. Here the CDR3 DNA reads TGTGCCAGCAGGATGCTAGCGGGGAACCAAGAGACCCAGTACTTC. Protein: CASRMLAGNQETQYF.

The chain has TRBV7-2 and TRBJ1-5; 8 positions agree with TRBD1. Germline V CDR1 and CDR2: SGHTA, FQGNSA. With V trimmed by 5 bases and J by 4 bases, 4 bases remained unmatched. The CDR3 loop spans 14 amino acids. The DNA for the CDR3 is TGTGCCAGCAGCCGTAGGACAGGGAATCAGCCCCAGCATTTT. It codes for CASSRRTGNQPQHF.

The rearrangement joins TRBV4-1 to TRBJ1-5; 10 bases line up with TRBD1. Losses at the gene ends were 2 bases for V and 5 bases for J; bases not matched to a gene: 6. The CDR3 length is 16 residues. Germline-derived CDR1 and CDR2 are MGHRA and YSYEKL. In nucleotides, the CDR3 is TGCGCCAGCAGCCAACTGGGACAGGGGTGGGATCAGCCCCAGCATTTT. It specifies CASSQLGQGWDQPQHF.

This chain connects TRBV11-2 to TRBJ2-1, with TRBD1 matching 8 bases. The germline CDR1 and CDR2 sequences are SGHAT and FQNNGV. Losses at the gene ends were 1 base for V and 8 bases for J; bases not matched to a gene: 10. The CDR3 runs to 16 residues. This chain's CDR3 is CASSLGADRAVYEQFF. In DNA, the CDR3 is TGTGCCAGCAGCTTAGGAGCGGACAGGGCCGTCTATGAGCAGTTCTTC. The variable domain in full, completed from reference TRBV11-2 and TRBJ2-1, reads EAGVAQSPRYKIIEKRQSVAFWCNPISGHATLYWYQQILGQGPKLLIQFQNNGVVDDSQLPKDRFSAERLKGVDSTLKIQPAKLEDSAVYLCASSLGADRAVYEQFFGPGTRLTVL.